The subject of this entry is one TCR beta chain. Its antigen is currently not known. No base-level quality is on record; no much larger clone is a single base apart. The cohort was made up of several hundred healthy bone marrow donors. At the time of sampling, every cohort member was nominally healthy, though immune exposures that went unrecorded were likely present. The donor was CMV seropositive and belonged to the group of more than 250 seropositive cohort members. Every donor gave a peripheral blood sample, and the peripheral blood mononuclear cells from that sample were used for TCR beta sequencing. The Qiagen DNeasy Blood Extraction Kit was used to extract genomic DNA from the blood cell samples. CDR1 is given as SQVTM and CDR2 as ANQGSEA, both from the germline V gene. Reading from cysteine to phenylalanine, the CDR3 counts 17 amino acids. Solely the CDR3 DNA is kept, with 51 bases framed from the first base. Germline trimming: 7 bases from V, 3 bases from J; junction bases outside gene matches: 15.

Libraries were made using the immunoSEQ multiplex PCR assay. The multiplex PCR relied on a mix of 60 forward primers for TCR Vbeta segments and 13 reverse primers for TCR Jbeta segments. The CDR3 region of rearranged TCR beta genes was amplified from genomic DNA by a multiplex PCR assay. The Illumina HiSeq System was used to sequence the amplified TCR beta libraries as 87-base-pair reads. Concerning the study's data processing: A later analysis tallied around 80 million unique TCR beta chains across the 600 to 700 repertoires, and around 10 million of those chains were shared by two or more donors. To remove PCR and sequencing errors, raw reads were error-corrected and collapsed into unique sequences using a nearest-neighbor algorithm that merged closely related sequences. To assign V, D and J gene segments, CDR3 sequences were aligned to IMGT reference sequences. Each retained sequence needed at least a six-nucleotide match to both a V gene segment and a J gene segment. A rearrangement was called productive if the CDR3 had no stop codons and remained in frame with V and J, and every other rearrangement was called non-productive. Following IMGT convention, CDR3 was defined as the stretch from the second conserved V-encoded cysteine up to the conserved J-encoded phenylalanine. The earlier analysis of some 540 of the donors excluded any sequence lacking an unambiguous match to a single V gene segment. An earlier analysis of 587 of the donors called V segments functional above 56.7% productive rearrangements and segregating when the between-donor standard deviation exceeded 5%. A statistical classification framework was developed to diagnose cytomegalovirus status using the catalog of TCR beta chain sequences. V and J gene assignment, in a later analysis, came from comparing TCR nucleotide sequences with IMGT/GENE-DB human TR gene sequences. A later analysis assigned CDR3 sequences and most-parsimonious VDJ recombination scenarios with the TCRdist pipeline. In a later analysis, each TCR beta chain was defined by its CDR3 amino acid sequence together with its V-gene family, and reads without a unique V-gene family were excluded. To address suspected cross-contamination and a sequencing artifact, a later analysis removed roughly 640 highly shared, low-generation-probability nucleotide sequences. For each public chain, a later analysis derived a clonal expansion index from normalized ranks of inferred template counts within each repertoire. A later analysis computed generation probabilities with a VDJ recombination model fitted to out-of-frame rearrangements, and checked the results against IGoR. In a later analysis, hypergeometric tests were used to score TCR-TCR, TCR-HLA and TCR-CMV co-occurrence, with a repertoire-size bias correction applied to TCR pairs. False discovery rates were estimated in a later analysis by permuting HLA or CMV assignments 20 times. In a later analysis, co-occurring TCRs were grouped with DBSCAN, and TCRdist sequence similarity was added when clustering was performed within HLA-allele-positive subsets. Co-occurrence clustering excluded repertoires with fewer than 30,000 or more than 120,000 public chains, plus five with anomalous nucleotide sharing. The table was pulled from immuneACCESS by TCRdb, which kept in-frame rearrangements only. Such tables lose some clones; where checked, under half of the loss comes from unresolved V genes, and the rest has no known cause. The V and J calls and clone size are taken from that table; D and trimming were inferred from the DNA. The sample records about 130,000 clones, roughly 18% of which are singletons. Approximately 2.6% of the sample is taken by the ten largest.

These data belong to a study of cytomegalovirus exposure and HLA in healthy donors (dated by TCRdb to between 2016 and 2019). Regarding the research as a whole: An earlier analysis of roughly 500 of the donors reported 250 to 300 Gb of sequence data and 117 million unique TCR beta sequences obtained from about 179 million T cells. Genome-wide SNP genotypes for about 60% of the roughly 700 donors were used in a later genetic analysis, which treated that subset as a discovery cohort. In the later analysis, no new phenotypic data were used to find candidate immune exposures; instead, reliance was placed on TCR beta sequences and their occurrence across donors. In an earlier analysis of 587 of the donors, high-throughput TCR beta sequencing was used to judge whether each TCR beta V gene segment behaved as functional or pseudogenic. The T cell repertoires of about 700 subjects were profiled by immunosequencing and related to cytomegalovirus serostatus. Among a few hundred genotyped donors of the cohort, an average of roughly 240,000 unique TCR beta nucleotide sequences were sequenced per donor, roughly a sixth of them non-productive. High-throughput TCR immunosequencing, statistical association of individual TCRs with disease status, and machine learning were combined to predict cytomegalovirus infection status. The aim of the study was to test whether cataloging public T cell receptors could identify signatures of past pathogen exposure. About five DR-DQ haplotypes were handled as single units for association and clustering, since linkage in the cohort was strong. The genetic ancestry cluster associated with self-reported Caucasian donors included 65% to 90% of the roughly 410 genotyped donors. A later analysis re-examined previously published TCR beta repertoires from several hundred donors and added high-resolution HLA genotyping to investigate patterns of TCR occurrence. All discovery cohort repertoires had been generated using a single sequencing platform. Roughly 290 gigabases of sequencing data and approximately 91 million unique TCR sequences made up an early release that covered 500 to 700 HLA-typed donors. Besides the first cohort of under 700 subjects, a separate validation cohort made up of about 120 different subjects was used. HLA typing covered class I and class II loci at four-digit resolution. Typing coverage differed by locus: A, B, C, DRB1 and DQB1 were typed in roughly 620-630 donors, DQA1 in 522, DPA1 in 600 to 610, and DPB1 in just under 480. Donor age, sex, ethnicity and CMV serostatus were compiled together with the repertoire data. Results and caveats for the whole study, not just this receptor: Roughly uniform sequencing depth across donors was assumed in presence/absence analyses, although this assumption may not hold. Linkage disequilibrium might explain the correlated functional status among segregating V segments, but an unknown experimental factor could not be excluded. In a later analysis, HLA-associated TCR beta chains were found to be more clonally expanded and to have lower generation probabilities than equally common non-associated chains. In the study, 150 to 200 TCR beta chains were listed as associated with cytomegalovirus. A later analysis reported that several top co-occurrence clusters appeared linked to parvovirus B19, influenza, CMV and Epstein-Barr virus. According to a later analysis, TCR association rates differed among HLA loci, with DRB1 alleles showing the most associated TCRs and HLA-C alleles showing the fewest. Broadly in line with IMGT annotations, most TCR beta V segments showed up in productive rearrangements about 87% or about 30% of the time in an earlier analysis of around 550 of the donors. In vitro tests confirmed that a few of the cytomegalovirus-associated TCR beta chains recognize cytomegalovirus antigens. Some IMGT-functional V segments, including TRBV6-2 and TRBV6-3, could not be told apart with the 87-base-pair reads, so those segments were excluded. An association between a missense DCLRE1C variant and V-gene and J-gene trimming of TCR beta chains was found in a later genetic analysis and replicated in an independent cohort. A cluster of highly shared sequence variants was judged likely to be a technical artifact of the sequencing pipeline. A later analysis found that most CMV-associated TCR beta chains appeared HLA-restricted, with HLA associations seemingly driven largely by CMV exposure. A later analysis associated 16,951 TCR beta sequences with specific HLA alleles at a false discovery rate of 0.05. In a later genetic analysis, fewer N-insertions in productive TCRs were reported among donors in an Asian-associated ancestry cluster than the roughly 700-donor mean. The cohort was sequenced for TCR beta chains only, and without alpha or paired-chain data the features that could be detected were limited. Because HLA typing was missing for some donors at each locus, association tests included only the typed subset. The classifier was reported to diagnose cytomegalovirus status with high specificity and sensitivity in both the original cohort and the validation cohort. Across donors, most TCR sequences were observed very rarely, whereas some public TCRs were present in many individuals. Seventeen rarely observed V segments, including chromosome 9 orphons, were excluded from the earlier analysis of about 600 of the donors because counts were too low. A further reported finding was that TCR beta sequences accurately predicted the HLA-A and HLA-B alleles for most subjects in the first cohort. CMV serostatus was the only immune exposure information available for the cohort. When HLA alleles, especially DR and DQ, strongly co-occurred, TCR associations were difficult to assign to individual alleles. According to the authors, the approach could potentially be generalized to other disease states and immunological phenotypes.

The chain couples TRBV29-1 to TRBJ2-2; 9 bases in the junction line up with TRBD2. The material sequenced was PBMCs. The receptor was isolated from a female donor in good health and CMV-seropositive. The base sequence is TGCAGCGGGACCGGGACTAGCAGAGGTAGGGACACCGGGGAGCTGTTTTTT. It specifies CSGTGTSRGRDTGELFF.